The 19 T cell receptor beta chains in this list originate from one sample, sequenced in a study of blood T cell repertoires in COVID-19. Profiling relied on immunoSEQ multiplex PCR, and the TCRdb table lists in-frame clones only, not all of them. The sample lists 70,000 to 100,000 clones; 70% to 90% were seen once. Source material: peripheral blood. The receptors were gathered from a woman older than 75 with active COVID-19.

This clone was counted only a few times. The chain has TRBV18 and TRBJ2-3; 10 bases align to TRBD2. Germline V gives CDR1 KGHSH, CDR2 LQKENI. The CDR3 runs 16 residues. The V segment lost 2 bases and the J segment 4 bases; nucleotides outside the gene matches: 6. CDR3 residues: CASSPGSGRIPDTQYF. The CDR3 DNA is TGTGCCAGCTCACCAGGTAGCGGGAGGATCCCAGATACGCAGTATTTT.

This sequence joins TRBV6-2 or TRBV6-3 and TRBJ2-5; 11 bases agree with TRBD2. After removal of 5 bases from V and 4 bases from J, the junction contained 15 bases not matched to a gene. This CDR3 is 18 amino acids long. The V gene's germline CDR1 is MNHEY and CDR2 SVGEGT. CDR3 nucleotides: TGTGCCAGCAGTACACCCGGGACTAGCGGACCTAAGAGAGAGACCCAGTACTTC. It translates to CASSTPGTSGPKRETQYF.

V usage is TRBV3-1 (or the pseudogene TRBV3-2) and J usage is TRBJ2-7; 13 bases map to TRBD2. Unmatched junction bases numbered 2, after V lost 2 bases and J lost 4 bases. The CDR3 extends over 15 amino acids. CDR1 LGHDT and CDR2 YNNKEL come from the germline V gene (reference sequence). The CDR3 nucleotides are TGTGCCAGCAGCCAAAGGACTAGCGGGGGATACGAGCAGTACTTC. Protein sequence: CASSQRTSGGYEQYF.

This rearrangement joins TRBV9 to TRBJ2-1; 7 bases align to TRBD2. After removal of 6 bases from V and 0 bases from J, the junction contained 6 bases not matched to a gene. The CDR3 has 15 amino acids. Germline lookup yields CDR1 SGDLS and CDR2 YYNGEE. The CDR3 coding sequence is TGTGCCAGCAACATCGGCGGGAGCTCCTACAATGAGCAGTTCTTC. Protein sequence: CASNIGGSSYNEQFF.

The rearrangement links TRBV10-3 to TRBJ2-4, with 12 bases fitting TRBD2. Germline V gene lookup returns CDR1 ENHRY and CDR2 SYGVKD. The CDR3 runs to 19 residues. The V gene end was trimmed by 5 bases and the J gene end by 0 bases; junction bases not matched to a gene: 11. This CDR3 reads CAISNILAGGPEAKNIQYF. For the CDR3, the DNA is TGTGCCATCAGTAATATTCTAGCGGGAGGGCCGGAAGCCAAAAACATTCAGTACTTC.

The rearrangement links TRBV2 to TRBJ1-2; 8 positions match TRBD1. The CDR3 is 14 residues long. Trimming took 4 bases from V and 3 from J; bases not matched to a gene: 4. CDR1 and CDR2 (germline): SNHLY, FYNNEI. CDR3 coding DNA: TGTGCCAGCAGTGCCGACAGGGGAGACTATGGCTACACCTTC. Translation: CASSADRGDYGYTF.

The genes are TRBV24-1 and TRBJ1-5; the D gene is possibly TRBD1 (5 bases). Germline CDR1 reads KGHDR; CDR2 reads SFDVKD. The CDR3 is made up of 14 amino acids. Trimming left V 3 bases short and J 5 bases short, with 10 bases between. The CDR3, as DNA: TGTGCCACCAGTGATGTAGGGGATTATCAGCCCCAGCATTTT. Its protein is CATSDVGDYQPQHF.

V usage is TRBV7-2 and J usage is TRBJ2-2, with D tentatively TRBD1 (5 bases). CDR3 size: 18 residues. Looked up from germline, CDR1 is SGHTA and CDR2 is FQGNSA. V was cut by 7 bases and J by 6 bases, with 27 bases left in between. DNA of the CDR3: TGTGCCAGCACCTTCGGTTTCGGCAGGGAAAAAAAACCCGGGGAGCTGTTTTTT. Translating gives CASTFGFGREKKPGELFF.

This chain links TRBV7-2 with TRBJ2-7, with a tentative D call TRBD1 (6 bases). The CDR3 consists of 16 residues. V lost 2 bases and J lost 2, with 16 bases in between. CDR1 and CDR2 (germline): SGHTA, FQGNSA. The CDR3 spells CASSLYGAGATYEQYF. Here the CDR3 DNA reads TGTGCCAGCAGCTTATATGGGGCAGGGGCTACCTACGAGCAGTACTTC.

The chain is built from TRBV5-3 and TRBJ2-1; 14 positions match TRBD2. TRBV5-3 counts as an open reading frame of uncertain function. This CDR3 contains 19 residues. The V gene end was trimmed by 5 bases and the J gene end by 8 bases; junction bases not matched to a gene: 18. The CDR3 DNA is TGTGCCAGAAGTAATACTCTGGGACTAGCGGGAGTTTGGTTCGATGAGCAGTTCTTC. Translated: CARSNTLGLAGVWFDEQFF.

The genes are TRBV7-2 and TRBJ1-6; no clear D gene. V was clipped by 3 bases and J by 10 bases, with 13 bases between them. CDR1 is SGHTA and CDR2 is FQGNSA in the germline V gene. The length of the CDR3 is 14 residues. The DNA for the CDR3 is TGTGCCAGCAGCTTTTTAGACACTGGGTCACCCCTCCACTTT. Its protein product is CASSFLDTGSPLHF.

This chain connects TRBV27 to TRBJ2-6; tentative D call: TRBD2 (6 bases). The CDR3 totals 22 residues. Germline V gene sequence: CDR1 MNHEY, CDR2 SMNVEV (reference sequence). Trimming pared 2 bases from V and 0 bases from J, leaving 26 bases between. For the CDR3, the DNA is TGTGCCAGCAGTTTAAGGCTTCCGGGACTTCTACCCCTCCACTCTGGGGCCAACGTCCTGACTTTC. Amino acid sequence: CASSLRLPGLLPLHSGANVLTF.

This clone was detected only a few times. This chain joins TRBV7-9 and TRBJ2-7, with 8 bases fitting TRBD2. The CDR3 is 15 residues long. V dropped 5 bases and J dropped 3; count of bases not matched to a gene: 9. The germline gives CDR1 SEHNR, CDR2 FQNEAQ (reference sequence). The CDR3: CASSLQPGTSYEQYF. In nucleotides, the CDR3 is TGTGCCAGCAGCCTCCAACCAGGGACTAGCTACGAGCAGTACTTC.

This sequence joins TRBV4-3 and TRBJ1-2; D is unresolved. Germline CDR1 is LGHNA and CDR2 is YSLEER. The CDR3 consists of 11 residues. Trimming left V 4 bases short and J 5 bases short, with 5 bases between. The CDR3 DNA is TGCGCCAGCAGCCGCGGATATGGCTACACCTTC. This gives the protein CASSRGYGYTF.

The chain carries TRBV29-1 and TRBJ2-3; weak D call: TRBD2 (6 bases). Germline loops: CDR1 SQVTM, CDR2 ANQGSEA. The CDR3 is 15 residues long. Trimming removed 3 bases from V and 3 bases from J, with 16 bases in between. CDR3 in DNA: TGCAGCGTTGAGGAAGTCGGGGGTGGTACAGATACGCAGTATTTT. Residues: CSVEEVGGGTDTQYF.

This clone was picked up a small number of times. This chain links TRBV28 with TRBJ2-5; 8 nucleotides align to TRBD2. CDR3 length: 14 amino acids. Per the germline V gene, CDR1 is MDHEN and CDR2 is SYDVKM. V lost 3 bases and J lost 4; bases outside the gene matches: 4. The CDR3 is CASSFGTRIETQYF. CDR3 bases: TGTGCCAGCAGTTTTGGGACTAGAATAGAGACCCAGTACTTC. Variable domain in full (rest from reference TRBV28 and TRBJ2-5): DVKVTQSSRYLVKRTGEKVFLECVQDMDHENMFWYRQDPGLGLRLIYFSYDVKMKEKGDIPEGYSVSREKKERFSLILESASTNQTSMYLCASSFGTRIETQYFGPGTRLLVL.

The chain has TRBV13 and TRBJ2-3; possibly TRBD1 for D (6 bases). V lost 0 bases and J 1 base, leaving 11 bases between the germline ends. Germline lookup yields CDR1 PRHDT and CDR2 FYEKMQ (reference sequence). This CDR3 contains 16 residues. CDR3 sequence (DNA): TGTGCCAGCAGCTTAGGCCTCAACAGGGGCACAGATACGCAGTATTTT. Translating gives CASSLGLNRGTDTQYF. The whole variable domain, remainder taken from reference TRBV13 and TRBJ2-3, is AAGVIQSPRHLIKEKRETATLKCYPIPRHDTVYWYQQGPGQDPQFLISFYEKMQSDKGSIPDRFSAQQFSDYHSELNMSSLELGDSALYFCASSLGLNRGTDTQYFGPGTRLTVL.

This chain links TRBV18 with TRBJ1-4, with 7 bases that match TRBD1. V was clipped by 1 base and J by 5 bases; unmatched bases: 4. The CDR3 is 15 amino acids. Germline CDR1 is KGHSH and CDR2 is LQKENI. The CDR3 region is CASSPRPGGNEKLFF. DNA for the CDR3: TGTGCCAGCTCACCACGTCCAGGGGGGAATGAAAAACTGTTTTTT.

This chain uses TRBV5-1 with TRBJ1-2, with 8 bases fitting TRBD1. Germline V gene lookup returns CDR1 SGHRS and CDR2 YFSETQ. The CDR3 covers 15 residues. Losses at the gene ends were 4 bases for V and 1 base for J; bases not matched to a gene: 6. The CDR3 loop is CASSAGTGSNYGYTF. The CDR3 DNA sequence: TGCGCCAGCAGCGCAGGGACAGGTAGTAACTATGGCTACACCTTC.